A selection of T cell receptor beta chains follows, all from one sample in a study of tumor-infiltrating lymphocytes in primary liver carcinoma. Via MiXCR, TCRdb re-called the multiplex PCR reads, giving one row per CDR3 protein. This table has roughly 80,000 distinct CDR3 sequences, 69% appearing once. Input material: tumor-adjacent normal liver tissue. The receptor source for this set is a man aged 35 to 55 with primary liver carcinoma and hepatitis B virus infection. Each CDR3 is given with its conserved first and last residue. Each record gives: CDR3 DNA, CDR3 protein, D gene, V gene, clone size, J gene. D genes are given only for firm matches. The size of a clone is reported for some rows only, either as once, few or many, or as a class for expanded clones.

TGCAGCATCGACCGGTCGGGGACAGGAGGAAGCTACGAGCAGTACTTC | CSIDRSGTGGSYEQYF | TRBD1 | TRBV29-1 | - | TRBJ2-7
TGCGCCAGCACGGCGGGGGGCACCGCCTACAATGAGCGGTTCTTC | CASTAGGTAYNERFF | TRBD2 | TRBV5-1 | - | TRBJ2-1
TGTGCCAACAGCCTCCTGGGGACGGTGAACAATGAGCAGTTCTTC | CANSLLGTVNNEQFF | - | TRBV5-6 | - | TRBJ2-1
TGTGCCAGCTTAGGGCCTGTGAATGAGCAGTTTTTC | CASLGPVNEQFF | - | TRBV11-3 | - | TRBJ2-1
TGCAGCGTTCGAGGCAGGGTTGGAGGCGATGAGCAGTTCTTC | CSVRGRVGGDEQFF | - | TRBV29-1 | - | TRBJ2-1
TGTGCCAGCAGCTTACCCCACTTAATGGGACAGCCCTACGAACAGTACTTC | CASSLPHLMGQPYEQYF | TRBD1 | TRBV7-9 | - | TRBJ2-7
TGTGCCAGCAGGTGCGGACAGGGGGCAAGGGATGAGCAGTTCTTC | CASRCGQGARDEQFF | TRBD1 | TRBV6-2/TRBV6-3 | - | TRBJ2-1
TGTGCCAGCAGTTCCAAGCTGGAGGAGCTGTTTTTT | CASSSKLEELFF | - | TRBV28 | many | TRBJ2-2
TGCAGCGTTGGGGACAGGAATTACGAGCAGTACTTC | CSVGDRNYEQYF | TRBD1 | TRBV29-1 | many | TRBJ2-7
TGCGCCAGCAGCCATGTTAGGACAAGGGCTGTAGCTAACTATGGCTACACCTTC | CASSHVRTRAVANYGYTF | - | TRBV4-1 | - | TRBJ1-2
TGTGCCAGCAGCTTCGTGGGACAAGGGGCAGTGGATACGCAGTATTTT | CASSFVGQGAVDTQYF | - | TRBV6-2/TRBV6-3 | - | TRBJ2-3
TGTGCCAGTAGCTTAGATGGGCGATTCGGCGGGACCCTTTACAATGAGAAGTTCTTC | CASSLDGRFGGTLYNEKFF | - | TRBV11-2 | - | TRBJ2-1
TGTGCCCGCAGCCAAGAGGGACCGGAGAGCTCCTACATTGAGCAGTTCTTC | CARSQEGPESSYIEQFF | - | TRBV4-2 | - | TRBJ2-1
TGTGCCAGCAGTCTATTGGGGGAAGGGGAAAGAGATACGCAGTATTTT | CASSLLGEGERDTQYF | - | TRBV28 | - | TRBJ2-3
TGTGCCGGCAGCACCGGGACTAGCGGGATGGGAGACGAGCAGTACTTT | CAGSTGTSGMGDEQYF | TRBD2 | TRBV5-5 | - | TRBJ2-7
TGCGCCAGCAAGGAAATAGTGGATTACAATGAGCAGTTCTTC | CASKEIVDYNEQFF | - | TRBV10-2 | - | TRBJ2-1